This T cell receptor (beta chain) was captured by sequencing in a study of T cells of healthy individuals. TCRdb used MiXCR to reprocess the 5' RACE reads, holding one entry per CDR3 protein. The repertoire holds around 79,000 distinct CDR3 sequences, with 4% to 5.5% as singletons. This clonotype was observed a handful of times. Trimming cost V 2 bases and J 7 bases, with 11 bases left between them. Germline CDR1 ENHRY, CDR2 SYGVKD. This CDR3 region has 13 residues. The clonotype was recovered from a female donor in good health. The rearrangement links TRBV10-3 to TRBJ2-5; TRBD2 might be the D (5 bases). CDR3 bases: TGTGCCATCAGTGAGGGAGGAGAGGGGACCCAGTACTTC. Its translation: CAISEGGEGTQYF.